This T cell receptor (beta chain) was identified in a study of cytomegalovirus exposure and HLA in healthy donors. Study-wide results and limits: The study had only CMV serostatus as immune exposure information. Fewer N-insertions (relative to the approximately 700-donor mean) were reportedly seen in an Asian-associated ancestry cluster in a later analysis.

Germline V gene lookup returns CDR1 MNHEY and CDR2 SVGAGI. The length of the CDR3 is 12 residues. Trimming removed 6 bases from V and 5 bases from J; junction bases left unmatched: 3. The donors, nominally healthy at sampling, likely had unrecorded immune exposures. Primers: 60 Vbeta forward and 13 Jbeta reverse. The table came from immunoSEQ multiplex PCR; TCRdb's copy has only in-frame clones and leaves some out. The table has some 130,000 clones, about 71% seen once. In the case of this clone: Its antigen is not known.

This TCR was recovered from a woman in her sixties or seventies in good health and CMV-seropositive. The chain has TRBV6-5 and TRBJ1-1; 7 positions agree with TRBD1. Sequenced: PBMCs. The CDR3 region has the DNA TGTGCCAGCAGACAGGGGTTGACTGAAGCTTTCTTT. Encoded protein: CASRQGLTEAFF.